This TCR beta chain was identified during a study of blood T cell repertoires in COVID-19. At the level of the study: Specimens from acute and convalescent COVID-19 originated in the United States, Italy and Spain.

The method was immunoSEQ multiplex PCR; TCRdb's version includes in-frame clones alone and lacks a portion of them. The data contain fewer than 110,000 clones, roughly 88% of them singletons. Worth noting for this clone: Within the sample, other DNA sequences also encode this same CDR3.

The germline gives CDR1 SGHRS, CDR2 YFSETQ. V was clipped by 4 bases and J by 0 bases; unmatched bases: 5. The CDR3 runs 16 residues. Input material: peripheral blood. The gene calls are TRBV5-1 and TRBJ2-3; 10 nucleotides align to TRBD2. The TCR originated in a human donor in a cohort sampled during active COVID-19. CDR3 loop: CASSGGLADSTDTQYF. CDR3 DNA sequence: TGCGCCAGCAGCGGTGGACTAGCGGATAGCACAGATACGCAGTATTTT. The variable domain in full, with the rest retrieved from reference TRBV5-1 and TRBJ2-3, is KAGVTQTPRYLIKTRGQQVTLSCSPISGHRSVSWYQQTPGQGLQFLFEYFSETQRNKGNFPGRFSGRQFSNSRSEMNVSTLELGDSALYLCASSGGLADSTDTQYFGPGTRLTVL.